This TCR beta chain was recorded in a study of T-cell reconstitution after alpha-beta-depleted transplantation in children. General observations from the study: About two months after transplant, alpha-beta T cells reportedly came from several hundred expanded graft clones. Surviving recipient T cells and thymic progenitors underlay high day-60 TCRbeta diversity in some patients.

Germline V CDR1 and CDR2: SGDLS, YYNGEE. This CDR3 spans 15 amino acids. V shed 0 bases and J 4 bases; nucleotides not matched to a gene: 3. During its preparation, the TCRbeta library received unique molecular identifiers. MiXCR was run by TCRdb on the PCR reads, yielding one entry per CDR3 protein. Of around 370,000 distinct CDR3 sequences listed, about 17% are singletons. This clonotype has only a few counts. What it binds is not known. Sequenced here: PBMCs, mostly from graft donor cells, sampled 360 days after TCRalphabeta/CD19-depleted stem cell transplant. This receptor was identified in a male patient aged 2 to 9 who had a stem cell transplant for acute lymphoblastic leukemia, so the T cells may come from the graft donor. The chain is built from TRBV9 and TRBJ2-4, with TRBD1 identical over 8 bases. CDR3: CASSVGGDRKNIQYF. Here the CDR3 DNA reads TGTGCCAGCAGCGTAGGTGGGGACAGGAAAAACATTCAGTACTTC.